The clone carrying this T cell receptor beta chain was observed many times. Its target is unknown. Its ends do not fully match the called genes, so a read error is possible. MiXCR was run by TCRdb on the PCR reads, yielding one entry per CDR3 protein. The repertoire holds hundreds of thousands of distinct CDR3 sequences, with about 20% as singletons. The sorting of naive CD8 T cells used the CD8+CD4-CCR7+CD45RA+ phenotype. Germline CDR1 reads SQVTM; CDR2 reads ANQGSEA. The CDR3 sequence is 12 residues long. This sample is part of a study of molecular identifiers for immune sequencing clone quantification. Study-wide background: Replicate runs used RNA from roughly 20,000 or 100,000 naive CD8 cells, which was split five ways into aliquots, and four of those aliquots were then sequenced. General study findings and limits: Effector cells had over 97% of their molecules in clones above 20 RNA copies, while naive cells had under 1%.

Material for sequencing was naive CD8+ T cells from blood, with Jurkat cell RNA spiked in. Noted subset: FACS-sorted CD8+CD4-CCR7+CD45RA+ naive T cells. V is TRBV29-1 and J is TRBJ2-5; 10 nucleotides agree with TRBD1. This TCR came from a human donor in good health. Some libraries in this study had Jurkat cell RNA spiked in. The CDR3 sequence is CSVLTGTGVVHF. The DNA of the CDR3 is TGCAGCGTCCTCACCGGGACAGGGGTAGTGCACTTC.